This TCR beta chain was identified during a study of cytomegalovirus exposure and HLA in healthy donors. It was the approximately 120-subject validation cohort, separate from the roughly 700-subject first cohort, to which the donors belonged. Study-wide results and caveats: The tendency of first-cohort TCR clusters to co-occur in the 110 or so validation repertoires emerged from a later analysis. In vitro data verified a few CMV-associated chains as specific for CMV antigens. The authors listed 164 TCR beta chains as cytomegalovirus-associated.

The germline V gene encodes CDR1 SNHLY and CDR2 FYNNEI. The CDR3 length is 13 residues. Trimming left V 6 bases short and J 2 bases short, with 10 bases between. The protocol was immunoSEQ multiplex PCR, while the TCRdb copy is restricted to in-frame clones and leaves out a portion. Among approximately 81,000 clones listed, just under 95% were seen once. A single count supports this clone. The antigen is undetermined. This clonotype originated in a man between 18 and 35 years old in good health and CMV-seronegative. The specimen was PBMCs. The gene calls are TRBV2 and TRBJ1-2; tentative D call: TRBD1 (6 bases). Written as DNA, the CDR3 is TGTGCCAGCAGCTGGGACACCAACTATGGCTACACCTTC. It yields the protein CASSWDTNYGYTF.